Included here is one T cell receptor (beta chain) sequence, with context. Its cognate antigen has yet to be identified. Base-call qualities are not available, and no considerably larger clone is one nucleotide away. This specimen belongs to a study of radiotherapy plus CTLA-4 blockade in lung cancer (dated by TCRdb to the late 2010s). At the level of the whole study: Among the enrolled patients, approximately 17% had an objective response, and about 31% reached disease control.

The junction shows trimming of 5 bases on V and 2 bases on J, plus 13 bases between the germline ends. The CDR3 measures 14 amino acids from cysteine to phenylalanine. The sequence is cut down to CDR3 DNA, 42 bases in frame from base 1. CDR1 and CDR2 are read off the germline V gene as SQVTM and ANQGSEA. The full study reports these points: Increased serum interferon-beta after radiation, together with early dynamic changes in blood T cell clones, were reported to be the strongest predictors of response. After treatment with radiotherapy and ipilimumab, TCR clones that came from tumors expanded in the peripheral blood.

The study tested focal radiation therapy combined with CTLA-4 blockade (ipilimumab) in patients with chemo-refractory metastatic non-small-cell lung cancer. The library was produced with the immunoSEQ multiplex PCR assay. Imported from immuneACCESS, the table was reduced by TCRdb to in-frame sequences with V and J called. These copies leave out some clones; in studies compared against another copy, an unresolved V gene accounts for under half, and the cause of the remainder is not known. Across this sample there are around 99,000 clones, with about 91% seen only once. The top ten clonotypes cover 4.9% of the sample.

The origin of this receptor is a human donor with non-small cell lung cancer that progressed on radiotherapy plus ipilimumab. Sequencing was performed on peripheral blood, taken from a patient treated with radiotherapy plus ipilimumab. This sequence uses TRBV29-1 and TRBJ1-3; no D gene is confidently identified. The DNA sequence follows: TGCAGCGTTACCAGCGGAAGAACTGGAAACACCATATATTTT. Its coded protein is CSVTSGRTGNTIYF.